This T cell receptor beta chain came from a study of blood T cell repertoires in COVID-19. Study summary: The origin of the acute and convalescent COVID-19 samples was the United States, Italy and Spain. Sources were T cells, B-cell-depleted T cells, or PBMCs; the material itself was cDNA or gDNA.

V dropped 3 bases and J dropped 2 bases, with 10 bases sitting between them. The CDR3 extends over 14 amino acids. Per germline, CDR1 KGHSH and CDR2 LQKENI. In the original workflow: The authors estimated nucleated cell counts from reference gene primer amplification. Using immunoSEQ multiplex PCR, the repertoire was profiled, and TCRdb retains in-frame clones only, with some absent. The V and J calls and clone size were taken over from that table, and D and trimming were inferred from the DNA. Counted here are around 330,000 clones, roughly 88% occurring once; the ten biggest clones make up under 5%.

The chain recombines TRBV18 with TRBJ1-2; D gene ambiguous. The TCR was taken from a woman between 45 and 60 years old with active or convalescent COVID-19. Sequencing input: peripheral blood. This chain's CDR3 is CASSPSQQNYGYTF. CDR3 sequence (DNA): TGTGCCAGCTCACCGTCACAGCAGAACTATGGCTACACCTTC.